A single sample gave rise to the 13 T cell receptor beta chains below, sequenced in a study of PD-1 blockade in classical Hodgkin lymphoma. The time point denotes: newly diagnosed, previously untreated cHL patient sample. Measured with immunoSEQ multiplex PCR; TCRdb has only the in-frame clones, and not every one. The sample contains tens of thousands of clones, approximately 91% of which appear only once. The sequenced material came from peripheral blood mononuclear cells (PBMCs). The source is a human donor with classical Hodgkin lymphoma.

The rearrangement uses TRBV2 and TRBJ1-1; D is unclear. From germline, CDR1 is SNHLY and CDR2 FYNNEI. The CDR3 has 14 amino acids. V was pared by 6 bases and J by 0 bases, with 11 bases between. The CDR3 reads CASRVEKVNTEAFF. The CDR3 nucleotides read TGTGCCAGCAGGGTAGAGAAAGTGAACACTGAAGCTTTCTTT.

As for this clone: One end of the junction is discordant with germline, which a read error may explain. Other DNA sequences within the sample encode an identical CDR3. This chain uses TRBV4-1 with TRBJ1-1, with no clear D. The CDR3 has 14 amino acids. From germline, CDR1 is MGHRA and CDR2 YSYEKL. For the CDR3, the DNA is TGCGCCAGCAGCCAGGAGTTGCAGAACGCTGAAGCTTTCTTT. Translation: CASSQELQNAEAFF.

The chain recombines TRBV11-2 with TRBJ2-6; D gene unclear. This CDR3 has 13 amino acids. Trimming cost V 5 bases and J 5 bases, with 7 bases left between them. Looked up from germline, CDR1 is SGHAT and CDR2 is FQNNGV. The CDR3 loop reads CASSPFWANVLTF. Here the CDR3 DNA reads TGTGCCAGCAGCCCCTTCTGGGCCAACGTCCTGACTTTC.

The chain couples TRBV19 to TRBJ2-1, with D uncertain. The CDR3 loop spans 11 amino acids. V lost 3 bases to trimming and J lost 11 bases, with 8 bases between them. CDR1 is LNHDA and CDR2 is SQIVND in the germline V gene (reference sequence). The CDR3 loop reads CASSMRAKQFF. In DNA, the CDR3 is TGTGCCAGTAGTATGCGAGCGAAGCAGTTCTTC.

This clone was recorded only once. The rearrangement links TRBV15 to TRBJ1-2, with 8 bases aligning to TRBD1. V was pared by 3 bases and J by 2 bases, with 17 bases of the junction left unmatched. This CDR3 region has 19 residues. Germline CDR1 is LNHNV and CDR2 is YYDKDF (reference sequence). CDR3 sequence reads: CATSSSQSLPQGANYGYTF. The CDR3 nucleotides are TGTGCCACCAGCAGTTCCCAATCCCTCCCCCAGGGGGCAAACTATGGCTACACCTTC.

The CDR3 region has the DNA TGCGCCAGCAGTTATTACGTTTCGTCGGGGGACACCGGGGAGCTGTTTTTT. Its translation: CASSYYVSSGDTGELFF. The chain employs TRBV5-1 and TRBJ2-2; D is possibly TRBD2 (6 bases). This CDR3 region has 17 residues. V lost 5 bases and J 3 bases, leaving 20 bases between the germline ends. Germline V gene sequence: CDR1 SGHRS, CDR2 YFSETQ. Full variable domain (remainder filled in from reference TRBV5-1 and TRBJ2-2): KAGVTQTPRYLIKTRGQQVTLSCSPISGHRSVSWYQQTPGQGLQFLFEYFSETQRNKGNFPGRFSGRQFSNSRSEMNVSTLELGDSALYLCASSYYVSSGDTGELFFGEGSRLTVL.

V is TRBV15 and J is TRBJ1-1; 7 nucleotides agree with TRBD1. Trimming took 6 bases from V and 5 from J; bases not matched to a gene: 6. CDR1 and CDR2 (germline): LNHNV, YYDKDF (reference sequence). The CDR3 length is 13 residues. The CDR3 loop is CATREGAKTEAFF. Written as DNA, the CDR3 is TGTGCCACCAGGGAGGGGGCTAAGACTGAAGCTTTCTTT.

This sequence joins TRBV7-9 and TRBJ2-5; D remains unclear. Trimming took off 1 base at V and 2 bases at J, with 11 bases between the two ends. Germline CDR1 SEHNR, CDR2 FQNEAQ (reference sequence). CDR3 length equals 15 residues. CDR3 in DNA: TGTGCCAGCAGCTTAGGAGCAACGTTTCAAGAGACCCAGTACTTC. It encodes CASSLGATFQETQYF. Full variable domain (outside the CDR3, taken from reference TRBV7-9 and TRBJ2-5): DTGVSQNPRHKITKRGQNVTFRCDPISEHNRLYWYRQTLGQGPEFLTYFQNEAQLEKSRLLSDRFSAERPKGSFSTLEIQRTEQGDSAMYLCASSLGATFQETQYFGPGTRLLVL.

This chain uses TRBV9 with TRBJ2-3; D gene ambiguous. V lost 4 bases to trimming and J lost 2 bases, with 8 bases between them. This CDR3 contains 13 residues. The germline CDR1 and CDR2 sequences are SGDLS and YYNGEE. The CDR3 loop is CASSLQTTDTQYF. The CDR3, as DNA: TGTGCCAGCAGCCTCCAAACCACAGATACGCAGTATTTT.

For the CDR3, the DNA is TGTGCCAGCAGCTTGAATCTTGGGCTAGCGGGAGCAGTCGAGTTCTTC. Amino acids: CASSLNLGLAGAVEFF. V usage is TRBV5-6 and J usage is TRBJ2-1; 10 bases map to TRBD2. With 1 base clipped from V and 14 bases from J, the junction kept 15 bases outside the gene matches. This CDR3 comprises 16 residues. Looked up from germline, CDR1 is SGHDT and CDR2 is YYEEEE. Filled out from reference TRBV5-6 and TRBJ2-1, the complete variable domain reads DAGVTQSPTHLIKTRGQQVTLRCSPKSGHDTVSWYQQALGQGPQFIFQYYEEEERQRGNFPDRFSGHQFPNYSSELNVNALLLGDSALYLCASSLNLGLAGAVEFFGPGTRLTVL.

The V call is TRBV5-5, the J call TRBJ2-7; 10 bases fit TRBD2. CDR3 length equals 15 residues. In germline, CDR1 is SGHKS, CDR2 YYEKEE (reference sequence). Trimming removed 4 bases from V and 2 bases from J; junction bases left unmatched: 6. This CDR3 is CASSRGLAVPYEQYF. The CDR3 DNA reads as TGTGCCAGCAGCCGAGGACTAGCGGTTCCCTACGAGCAGTACTTC.

The table lists this clone with a count of one. The chain joins TRBV28 to TRBJ1-2; 10 bases map to TRBD1. Unmatched junction bases numbered 5, after V lost 6 bases and J lost 4 bases. The germline gives CDR1 MDHEN, CDR2 SYDVKM. The CDR3 has 14 residues. CDR3 sequence reads: CASRGTGDPYGYTF. In DNA, the CDR3 is TGTGCCAGCAGGGGGACAGGGGACCCCTATGGCTACACCTTC.

The genes are TRBV28 and TRBJ1-2, with a weak D call TRBD1 (5 bases). This CDR3 is built from 14 residues. CDR1 MDHEN and CDR2 SYDVKM come from the germline V gene. Trimming removed 5 bases from V and 8 bases from J, with 18 bases in between. CDR3 bases: TGTGCCAGCAGTCCCGGGACGCATCCAAGGGGCTACACCTTC. It specifies CASSPGTHPRGYTF.